This TCR beta chain was sequenced for a study of beta chain features in type 1 diabetes (dated by TCRdb to the late 2010s). About the study as a whole: Mean age, gender distribution, total cell number and subset yield were not different between patients and healthy donors. A total of around 110,000,000 sorted cells were examined across all samples, and RNA yield correlated strongly with the number of cells per subset. Regulatory and stem cell-like memory subsets were isolated from only 8 patients and about eight healthy donors, whereas naive and central memory subsets came from all 28 donors. The study compared the TCRB repertoires of sorted circulating CD4+ T cell subsets in recently diagnosed type 1 diabetes patients with those in matched healthy donors. What the work shows at the level of the full study, not this receptor alone: At VDJ recombination sites, patients with type 1 diabetes made fewer insertions and deleted more nucleotides, a pattern implying thymic rearrangement abnormalities. Shorter templates might have been favored by PCR, but patient and control samples were amplified and corrected together, so both groups would have been affected equally by any skew. A moderate but significant shortening of TCRB CDR3 length was observed in type 1 diabetes patients in all four CD4+ subsets. Because cDNA was sequenced instead of genomic DNA, activated cells with high expression could be over-represented, although the groups did not differ in activation or CD3 levels. Only small numbers of individuals were included in the HLA sub-analyses, which left unresolved whether HLA type had any influence on TCRB rearrangement. Naive, central memory and regulatory TCRB repertoires appeared to be more similar among patients than among healthy donors.

CDR3 length: 17 amino acids, cysteine to phenylalanine. Only the CDR3 region is kept as DNA, spanning 51 bases read in frame from base 1. The germline V gene encodes CDR1 GTSNPN and CDR2 SVGIG (reference sequence). Clipping removes 6 bases from V and 0 bases from J, with 11 as the unmatched junction base count. As to this clone: Which antigen it targets is not known. One base away there is no much larger clone; base qualities are not given.

The High Capacity cDNA Reverse Transcription Kit was used to reverse transcribe all of the isolated RNA, meaning that expressed TCRB transcripts were what got sequenced. Deep immunoSEQ sequencing was applied to naive, central memory and regulatory T cell samples, giving an average of about 3.7 million total reads per sample. After sorted cells were lysed in RLT buffer, RNA was extracted with DNase-treated RNeasy Micro or Mini kits, with the choice depending on cell number. To prevent cross-contamination, every cell subset was processed on its own, while patient and healthy donor samples were processed together. Using the immunoSEQ multiplex PCR, TCRB sequences were amplified from cDNA into 87-bp fragments spanning the CDR3 region. Amplicons were sequenced on the Illumina HiSeq platform. In the authors' own workflow: Synthetic template baselines were used to correct PCR bias computationally, reads within Hamming distance 2 were collapsed together, and singletons that could not be merged were discarded. Reads were aligned against IMGT to assign V, D and J genes, CDR3 length and insertions or deletions at six rearrangement sites. Clonotype counts were normalized to sorted cell number within each subset before computing true diversity and Gini coefficients with the tcR R package. Repertoire sharing was quantified using the overlap coefficient calculated on TCRB nucleotide sequences. Out-of-frame TCRB sequences from naive cells were analyzed as a proxy for the pre-selection repertoire. TCRdb re-hosts the immuneACCESS table, in-frame sequences only. Its copies lack some clones; in the studies checked, an unresolved V gene accounts for under half of them, and the cause for the rest is not known. V and J calls and clone size are copied from that table; D and trimming were computed from the DNA. The sample table records 350,000 or so clones; 15% to 20% of these occur just once. Under 0.055% of the sample goes to the ten largest clones.

A single peripheral blood draw of around 120 mL on average was collected from each donor into heparinised tubes. A BD FACSAria II was used to sort naive, central memory, regulatory and stem cell-like memory CD4+ T cells with a panel that included CD45RO, CCR7, CD25, CD127, CD95 and CD27. Purity was above 98% for every sorted population. Right away, PBMCs were isolated by Lymphoprep density gradient centrifugation and were stained directly, with no culture step. Samples were stained and sorted in pairs, with one healthy donor and one patient per experiment, so that batch effects were minimized. This clonotype was sampled from a woman aged 18-29 years in good health. The sequencing sample was made of naive CD4+ T cells from blood. The cell subset or site label for this specimen denotes: true naive CD4+ T cells. The chain was built from TRBV30 and TRBJ2-3; 11 bases in between match TRBD2. The CDR3: CACGHNLAGGSTDTQYF. The nucleotide sequence reads TGTGCCTGCGGACATAATCTAGCGGGAGGAAGCACAGATACGCAGTATTTT.